Sequencing of this T cell receptor (beta chain) was carried out in a study of blood T cell repertoires in COVID-19 (dated by TCRdb to 2018 to 2021). For context, the study as a whole: Collaborator samples came from the United States, Italy and Spain and covered acute and convalescent phases of COVID-19. The prospective study material was composed of cDNA or gDNA derived from T cells, B-cell-depleted T cells, or PBMCs. The dataset comprised deeply sampled blood TCRbeta repertoires from subjects exposed to, actively infected with, or recovered from COVID-19. The repertoires were released in a freely available public database intended as a resource for research on the immune response to SARS-CoV-2. Samples were obtained from the ongoing ImmuneRACE study (first 160 participants) and from roughly 1,300 subjects provided by 6 global collaborators. The sample metadata nearly always contained a de-identified subject ID, COVID-19 status, age in years and sex. Where available, HLA class I and class II types were obtained from metadata supplied by the sample provider rather than from assay-based typing.

TCRbeta CDR3 regions were amplified from genomic DNA by means of the immunoSEQ Assay, a bias-controlled multiplex PCR. Per the original workflow: Within the assay, amplification of reference gene primers was used to estimate how many nucleated cells each sample contained. To quantify the absolute abundance of each unique TCRbeta CDR3 rearrangement, sequence reads were collapsed and filtered. For each sample, productive Simpson clonality was calculated as the square root of Simpson's diversity index across productive rearrangements. Drawn from immuneACCESS, this table holds only the in-frame rearrangements with V and J called that TCRdb kept. Clones are partly lost; checked studies trace under half to an unresolved V gene and leave the rest unexplained. The DNA gave D and trimming, while V, J and clone size come from that table. This sample holds roughly 150,000 clones; 76% were observed only once. The ten largest make up 3.5% to 4.5% of the sample.

The CDR3, from cysteine to phenylalanine, totals 15 residues. Only the CDR3 portion is preserved as DNA: 45 bases, with reading frame beginning at the first base. V has 6 bases trimmed and J has 1 base trimmed; junction bases matching no gene number 2. Via the germline V gene, CDR1 is SNHLY and CDR2 FYNNEI. Concerning this clone itself: The clone's antigen remains unknown. Base qualities are not recorded, but no much larger clone differs from it by a single base.

Paper-wide results and their limitations: How much clinical and demographic metadata was included differed by source and by participant, and the metadata was provided uncurated.

The collaborating institutions used their own protocols to collect whole blood in K2EDTA tubes. Collaborator samples were shipped for TCRbeta analysis as frozen whole blood, isolated PBMCs, or DNA extracted from either sample type. The chain is encoded by TRBV2 joined to TRBJ2-3, and TRBD2 matches 12 of the central bases. This sequence originates from an elderly woman with acute or convalescent COVID-19. Material: peripheral blood. The sequenced DNA is TGTGCCAGCAGCGCTAGCGGGAGGGGCACAGATACGCAGTATTTT. Its product reads: CASSASGRGTDTQYF.